This paragraph covers one T cell receptor (beta chain) sequence. This CDR3 has 12 residues. CDR1 SGHTA and CDR2 FQGNSA come from the germline V gene. With 3 bases removed from V and 3 bases from J, the gap between germline ends came to 4 bases. The sample comes from a study of blood T cell repertoires in COVID-19. TCRdb's table, derived via immunoSEQ multiplex PCR, lists solely in-frame clones and lacks some. The data hold approximately 140,000 clones, with about four fifths observed a single time. The chain recombines TRBV7-2 with TRBJ2-3; D not resolved. The sequence was obtained from a human donor with acute or convalescent COVID-19. The donor label of this sample is uncertain. Input material: peripheral blood. CDR3 sequence reads: CASSFRTDTQYF. The CDR3 DNA sequence: TGTGCCAGCAGCTTCAGAACAGATACGCAGTATTTT.